This T cell receptor beta chain is drawn from a study of shared clonotypes between healthy human individuals. Germline assignment: CDR1 MNHNS and CDR2 SASEGT. The CDR3 has 15 amino acids. V was clipped by 7 bases and J by 0 bases, with 16 bases between them. Sequencing was performed with immunoSEQ multiplex PCR; in TCRdb, only in-frame clones are kept and a portion is missing. This table has over a million clones, roughly 96% appearing once. The V and J genes are TRBV6-1 and TRBJ2-7; D remains unclear. The sequenced sample consisted of naive CD4+ T cells sorted from blood. Regarding subset: CD45RA+ positively selected. This sequence was found in a man aged 25-45 years in good health. The DNA of the CDR3 is TGTGCCAGCATTTCCGGACCGCCGAGCTCCTACGAGCAGTACTTC. Translating gives CASISGPPSSYEQYF.